This T cell receptor (beta chain) is drawn from a study of T cell responses to AZD1222 COVID-19 vaccine. The ends were cut back, 3 bases at V and 2 bases at J, with 14 bases in the middle. The CDR3 length is 15 residues. Germline CDR1 is SGHVS and CDR2 is FNYEAQ. General study findings and limits: CD4 TCRs linked to vaccination spanned spike, dominating at 160-218 and 743-854. The repertoires were collected only after the peak T cell response. Females outnumbered males among donors, who were mostly white British; clonal diversity was possibly underestimated.

TCRdb's table, derived via immunoSEQ multiplex PCR, lists solely in-frame clones and lacks some. The sample lists more than 120,000 clones, 88% occurring once. Comment on this clone: The antigen is unknown.

The V gene is TRBV7-6, the J gene TRBJ2-7, with D perhaps given as TRBD1 or TRBD2 (5 bases each). The sequence derives from an adult who received the MenACWY meningococcal vaccine as a control. Sample: peripheral blood, taken 28 days after the second dose of the MenACWY control vaccine. CDR3: CASSLGDEYTYEQYF. The DNA of the CDR3 is TGTGCCAGCAGCTTGGGGGACGAATACACCTACGAGCAGTACTTC.